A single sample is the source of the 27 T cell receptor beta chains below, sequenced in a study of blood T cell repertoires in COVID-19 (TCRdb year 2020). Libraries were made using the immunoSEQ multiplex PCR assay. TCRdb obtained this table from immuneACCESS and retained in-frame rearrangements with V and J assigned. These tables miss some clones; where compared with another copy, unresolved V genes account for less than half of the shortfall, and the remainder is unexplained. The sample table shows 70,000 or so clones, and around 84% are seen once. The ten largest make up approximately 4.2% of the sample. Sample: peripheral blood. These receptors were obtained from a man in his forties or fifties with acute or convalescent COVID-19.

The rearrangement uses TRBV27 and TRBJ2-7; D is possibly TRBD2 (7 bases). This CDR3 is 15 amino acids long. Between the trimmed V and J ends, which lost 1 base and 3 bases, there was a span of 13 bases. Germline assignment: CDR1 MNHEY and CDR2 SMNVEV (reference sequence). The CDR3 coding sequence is TGTGCCAGCAGTTTATTCGCGGGGGCAAGCTACGAGCAGTACTTC. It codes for CASSLFAGASYEQYF.

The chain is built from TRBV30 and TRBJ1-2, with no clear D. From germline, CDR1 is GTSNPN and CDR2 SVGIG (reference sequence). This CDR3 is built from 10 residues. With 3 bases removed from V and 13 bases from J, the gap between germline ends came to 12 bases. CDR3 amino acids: CAWRSEGFTF. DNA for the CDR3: TGTGCCTGGAGGAGTGAGGGTTTCACCTTC.

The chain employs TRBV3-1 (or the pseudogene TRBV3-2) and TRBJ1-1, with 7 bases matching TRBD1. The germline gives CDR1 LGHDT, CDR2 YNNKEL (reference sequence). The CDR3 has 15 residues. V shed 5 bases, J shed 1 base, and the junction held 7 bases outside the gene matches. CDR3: CASSKAGTENTEAFF. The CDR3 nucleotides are TGTGCCAGCAGCAAAGCCGGGACAGAGAACACTGAAGCTTTCTTT.

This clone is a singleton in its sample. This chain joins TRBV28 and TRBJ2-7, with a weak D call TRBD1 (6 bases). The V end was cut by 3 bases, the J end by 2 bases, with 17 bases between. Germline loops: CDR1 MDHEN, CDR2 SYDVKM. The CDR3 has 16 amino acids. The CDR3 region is CASSFPVGAYTYEQYF. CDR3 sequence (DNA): TGTGCCAGCAGTTTCCCCGTGGGGGCTTATACCTACGAGCAGTACTTC.

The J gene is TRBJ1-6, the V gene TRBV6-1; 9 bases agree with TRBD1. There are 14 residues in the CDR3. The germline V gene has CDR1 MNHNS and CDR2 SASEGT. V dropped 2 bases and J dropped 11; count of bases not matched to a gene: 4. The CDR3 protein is CASSERGQGPPLHF. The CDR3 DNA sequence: TGTGCCAGCAGTGAACGGGGACAGGGCCCACCCCTCCACTTT.

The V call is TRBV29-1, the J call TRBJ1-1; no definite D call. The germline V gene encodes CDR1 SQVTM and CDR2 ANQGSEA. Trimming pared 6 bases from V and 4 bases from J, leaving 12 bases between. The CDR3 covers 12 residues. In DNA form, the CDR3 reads TGCAGCGTAGTCGGGGAGGGCACTGAAGCTTTCTTT. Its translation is CSVVGEGTEAFF.

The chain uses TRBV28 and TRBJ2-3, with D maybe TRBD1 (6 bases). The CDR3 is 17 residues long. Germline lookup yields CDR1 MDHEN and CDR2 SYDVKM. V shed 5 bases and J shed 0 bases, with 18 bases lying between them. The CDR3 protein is CASSTSLRDTSTDTQYF. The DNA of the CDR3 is TGTGCCAGCAGTACTTCTCTCCGGGACACAAGCACAGATACGCAGTATTTT.

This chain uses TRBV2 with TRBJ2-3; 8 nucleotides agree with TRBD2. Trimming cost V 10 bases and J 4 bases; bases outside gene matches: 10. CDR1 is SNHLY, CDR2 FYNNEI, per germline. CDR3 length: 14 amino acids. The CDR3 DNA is TGTGCCAATAAAATAGCGGGGAGCTCAGATACGCAGTATTTT. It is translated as CANKIAGSSDTQYF.

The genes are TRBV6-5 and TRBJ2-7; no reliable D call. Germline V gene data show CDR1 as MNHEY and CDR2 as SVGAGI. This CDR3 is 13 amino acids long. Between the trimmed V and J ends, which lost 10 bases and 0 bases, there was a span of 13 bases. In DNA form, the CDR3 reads TGTGCCACCGAACCTAGAGGCTCCTACGAGCAGTACTTC. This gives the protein CATEPRGSYEQYF.

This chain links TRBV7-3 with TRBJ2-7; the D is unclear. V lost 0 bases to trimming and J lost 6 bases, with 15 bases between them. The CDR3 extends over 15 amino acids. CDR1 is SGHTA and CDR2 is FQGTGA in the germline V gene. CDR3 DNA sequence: TGTGCCAGCAGCTTAACTTCCGGGTCCACAACCGAGCAGTACTTC. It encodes CASSLTSGSTTEQYF. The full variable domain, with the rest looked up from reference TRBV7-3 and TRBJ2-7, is GAGVSQTPSNKVTEKGKYVELRCDPISGHTALYWYRQSLGQGPEFLIYFQGTGAADDSGLPNDRFFAVRPEGSVSTLKIQRTERGDSAVYLCASSLTSGSTTEQYFGPGTRLTVT.

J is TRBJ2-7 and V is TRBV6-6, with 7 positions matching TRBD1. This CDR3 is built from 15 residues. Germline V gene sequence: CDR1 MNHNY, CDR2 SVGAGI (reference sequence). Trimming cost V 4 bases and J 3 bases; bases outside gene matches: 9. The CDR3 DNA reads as TGTGCCAGCAGTTCCTCAGGGGGTCCAGGCTACGAGCAGTACTTC. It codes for CASSSSGGPGYEQYF.

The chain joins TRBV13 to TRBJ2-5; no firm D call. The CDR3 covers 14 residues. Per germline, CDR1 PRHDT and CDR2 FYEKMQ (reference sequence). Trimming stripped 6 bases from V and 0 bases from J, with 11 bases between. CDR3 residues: CASRSFGYQETQYF. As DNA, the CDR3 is TGTGCCAGCAGGTCGTTCGGGTACCAAGAGACCCAGTACTTC.

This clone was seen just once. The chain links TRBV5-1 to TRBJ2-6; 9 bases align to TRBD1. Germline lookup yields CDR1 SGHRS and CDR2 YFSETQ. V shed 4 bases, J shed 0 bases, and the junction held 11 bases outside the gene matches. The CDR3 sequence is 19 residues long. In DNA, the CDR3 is TGCGCCAGCAGCCCCAAACAGGGGGCATCCTCCTCTGGGGCCAACGTCCTGACTTTC. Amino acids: CASSPKQGASSSGANVLTF.

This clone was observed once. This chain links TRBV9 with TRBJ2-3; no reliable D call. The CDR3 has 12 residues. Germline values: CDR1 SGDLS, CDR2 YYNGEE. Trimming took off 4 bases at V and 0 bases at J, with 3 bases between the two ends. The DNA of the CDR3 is TGTGCCAGCAGCCAGAGCACAGATACGCAGTATTTT. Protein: CASSQSTDTQYF.

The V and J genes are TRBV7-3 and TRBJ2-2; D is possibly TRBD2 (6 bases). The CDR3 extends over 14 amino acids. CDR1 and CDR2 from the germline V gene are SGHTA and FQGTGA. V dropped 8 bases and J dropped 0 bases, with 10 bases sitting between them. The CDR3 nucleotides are TGTGCCAGCGGAGGGACTTCGAACACCGGGGAGCTGTTTTTT. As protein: CASGGTSNTGELFF. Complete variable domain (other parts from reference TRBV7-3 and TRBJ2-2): GAGVSQTPSNKVTEKGKYVELRCDPISGHTALYWYRQSLGQGPEFLIYFQGTGAADDSGLPNDRFFAVRPEGSVSTLKIQRTERGDSAVYLCASGGTSNTGELFFGEGSRLTVL.

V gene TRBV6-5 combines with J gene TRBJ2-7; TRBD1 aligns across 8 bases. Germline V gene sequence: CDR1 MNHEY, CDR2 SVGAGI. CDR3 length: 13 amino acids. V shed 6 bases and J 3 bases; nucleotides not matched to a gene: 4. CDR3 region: CASRIGQGYEQYF. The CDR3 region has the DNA TGTGCCAGCAGAATCGGACAGGGCTACGAGCAGTACTTC.

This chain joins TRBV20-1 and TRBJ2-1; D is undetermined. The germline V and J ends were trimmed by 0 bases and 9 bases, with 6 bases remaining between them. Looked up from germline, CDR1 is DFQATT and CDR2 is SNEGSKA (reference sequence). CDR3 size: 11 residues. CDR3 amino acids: CSARDLAEQFF. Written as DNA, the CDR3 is TGCAGTGCTAGAGATCTGGCTGAGCAGTTCTTC.

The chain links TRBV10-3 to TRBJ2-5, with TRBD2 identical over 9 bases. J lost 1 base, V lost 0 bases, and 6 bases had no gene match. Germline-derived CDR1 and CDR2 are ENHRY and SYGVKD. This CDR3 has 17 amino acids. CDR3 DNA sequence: TGTGCCATCAGTGAGTCTGTCGCGGGAGGGGCCCAAGAGACCCAGTACTTC. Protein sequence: CAISESVAGGAQETQYF.

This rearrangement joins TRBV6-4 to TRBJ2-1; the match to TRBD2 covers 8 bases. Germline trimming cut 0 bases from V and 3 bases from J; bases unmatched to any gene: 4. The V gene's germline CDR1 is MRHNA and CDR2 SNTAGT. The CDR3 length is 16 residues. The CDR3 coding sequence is TGTGCCAGCAGTGACTCGATACTAGCGGACTACAATGAGCAGTTCTTC. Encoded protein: CASSDSILADYNEQFF.

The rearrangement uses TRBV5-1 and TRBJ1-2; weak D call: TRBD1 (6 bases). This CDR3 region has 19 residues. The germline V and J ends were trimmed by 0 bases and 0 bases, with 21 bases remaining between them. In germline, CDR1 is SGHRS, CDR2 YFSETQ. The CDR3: CASSLDAGGGHPANYGYTF. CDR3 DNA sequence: TGCGCCAGCAGCTTGGATGCGGGGGGGGGACACCCAGCTAACTATGGCTACACCTTC.

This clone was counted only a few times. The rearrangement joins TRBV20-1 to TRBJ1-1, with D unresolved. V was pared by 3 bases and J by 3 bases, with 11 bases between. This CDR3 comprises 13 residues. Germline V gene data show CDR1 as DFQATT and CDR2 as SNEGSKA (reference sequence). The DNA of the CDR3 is TGCAGTGCTAGTCGGACTGACTACACTGAAGCTTTCTTT. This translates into CSASRTDYTEAFF.

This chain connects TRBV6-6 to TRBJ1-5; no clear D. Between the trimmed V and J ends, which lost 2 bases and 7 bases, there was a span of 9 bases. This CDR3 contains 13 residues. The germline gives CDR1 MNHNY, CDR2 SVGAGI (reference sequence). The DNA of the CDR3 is TGTGCCAGCAGTTACGGGAGCCCCCAGCCCCAGCATTTT. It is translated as CASSYGSPQPQHF.

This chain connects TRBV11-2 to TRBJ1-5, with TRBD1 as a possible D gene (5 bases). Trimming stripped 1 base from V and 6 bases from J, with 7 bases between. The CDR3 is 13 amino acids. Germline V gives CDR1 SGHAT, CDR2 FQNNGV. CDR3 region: CASSLGGSQPQHF. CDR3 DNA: TGTGCCAGCAGCTTAGGGGGCTCTCAGCCCCAGCATTTT.

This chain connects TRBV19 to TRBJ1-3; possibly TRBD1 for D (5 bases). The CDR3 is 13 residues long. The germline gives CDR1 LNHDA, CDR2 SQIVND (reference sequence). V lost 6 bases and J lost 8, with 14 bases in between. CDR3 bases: TGTGCCAGTAGCCAGGGTTTGCGCGACACCATATATTTT. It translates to CASSQGLRDTIYF.

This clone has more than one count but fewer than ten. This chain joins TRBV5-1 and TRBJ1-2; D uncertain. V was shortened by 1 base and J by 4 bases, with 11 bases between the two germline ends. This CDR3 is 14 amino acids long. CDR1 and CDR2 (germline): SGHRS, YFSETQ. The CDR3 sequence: CASSLYEVGYGYTF. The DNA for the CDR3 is TGCGCCAGCAGCTTGTACGAGGTGGGCTATGGCTACACCTTC.

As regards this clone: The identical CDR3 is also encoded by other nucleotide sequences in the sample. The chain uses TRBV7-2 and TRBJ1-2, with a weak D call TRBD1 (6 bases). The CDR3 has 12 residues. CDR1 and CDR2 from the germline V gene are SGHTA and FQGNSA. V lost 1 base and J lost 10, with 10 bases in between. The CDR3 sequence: CASSLVGGDYTF. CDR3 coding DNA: TGTGCCAGCAGCTTAGTAGGGGGTGACTACACCTTC.

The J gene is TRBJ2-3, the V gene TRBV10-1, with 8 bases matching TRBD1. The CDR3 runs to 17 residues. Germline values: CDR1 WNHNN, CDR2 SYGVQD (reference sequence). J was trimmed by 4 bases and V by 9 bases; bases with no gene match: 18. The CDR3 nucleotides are TGCGCCAGTAGTAAAGAAGGACAGGGAATGGGGCCAGATACGCAGTATTTT. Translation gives CASSKEGQGMGPDTQYF.